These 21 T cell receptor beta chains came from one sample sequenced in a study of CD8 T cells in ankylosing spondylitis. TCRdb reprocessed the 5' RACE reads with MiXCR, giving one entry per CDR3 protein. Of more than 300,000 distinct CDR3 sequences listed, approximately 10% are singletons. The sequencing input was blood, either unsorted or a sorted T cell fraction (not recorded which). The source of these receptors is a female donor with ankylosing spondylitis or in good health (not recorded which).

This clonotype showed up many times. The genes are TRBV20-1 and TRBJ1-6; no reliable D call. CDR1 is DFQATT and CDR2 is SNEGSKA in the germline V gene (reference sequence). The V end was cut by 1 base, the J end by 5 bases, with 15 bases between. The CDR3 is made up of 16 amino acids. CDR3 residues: CSARVPNPLNNSPLHF. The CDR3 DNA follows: TGCAGTGCTAGAGTCCCGAACCCCCTCAATAATTCACCCCTCCACTTT.

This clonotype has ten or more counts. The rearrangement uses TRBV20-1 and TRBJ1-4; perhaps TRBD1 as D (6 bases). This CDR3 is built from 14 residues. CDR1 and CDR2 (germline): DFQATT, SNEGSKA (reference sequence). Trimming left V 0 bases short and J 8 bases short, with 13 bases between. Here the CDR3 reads CSARDAGEVEKLFF. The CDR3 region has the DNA TGCAGTGCTAGAGACGCAGGGGAAGTCGAAAAACTGTTTTTT.

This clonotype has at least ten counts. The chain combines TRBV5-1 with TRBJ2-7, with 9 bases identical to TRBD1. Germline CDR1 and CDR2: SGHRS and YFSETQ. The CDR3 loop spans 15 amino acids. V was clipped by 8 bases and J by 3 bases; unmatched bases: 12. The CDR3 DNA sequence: TGCGCCAGTAGACCCGGGACAGGGCTTAACTACGAGCAGTACTTC. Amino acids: CASRPGTGLNYEQYF.

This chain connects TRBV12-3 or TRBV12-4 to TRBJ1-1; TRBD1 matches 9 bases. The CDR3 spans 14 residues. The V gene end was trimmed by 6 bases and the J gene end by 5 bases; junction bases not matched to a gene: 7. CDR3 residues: CASSRQGVRTEAFF. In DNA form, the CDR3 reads TGTGCCAGCAGCAGACAGGGGGTGAGGACTGAAGCTTTCTTT.

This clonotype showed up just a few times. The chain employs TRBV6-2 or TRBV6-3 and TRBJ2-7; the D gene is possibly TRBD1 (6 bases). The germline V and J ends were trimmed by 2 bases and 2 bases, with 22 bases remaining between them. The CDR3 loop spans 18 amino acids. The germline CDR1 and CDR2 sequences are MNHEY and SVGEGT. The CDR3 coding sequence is TGTGCCAGCAGTTACACCTCTTCCAGGGGTTACAAACCCTACGAGCAGTACTTC. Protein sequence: CASSYTSSRGYKPYEQYF.

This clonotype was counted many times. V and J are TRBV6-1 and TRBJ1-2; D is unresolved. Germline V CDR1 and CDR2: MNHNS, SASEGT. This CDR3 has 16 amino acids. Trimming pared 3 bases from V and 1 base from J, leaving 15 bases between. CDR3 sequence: CASSDPTFRINYGYTF. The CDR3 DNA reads TGTGCCAGCAGTGACCCGACTTTTCGTATTAACTATGGCTACACCTTC.

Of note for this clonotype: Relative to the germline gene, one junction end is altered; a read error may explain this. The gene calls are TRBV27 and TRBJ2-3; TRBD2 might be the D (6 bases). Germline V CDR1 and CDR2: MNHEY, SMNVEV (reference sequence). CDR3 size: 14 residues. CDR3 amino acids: CASSFGGSGDRQYF. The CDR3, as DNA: TGTGCCAGCAGTTTTGGGGGGTCTGGAGATAGGCAGTATTTT.

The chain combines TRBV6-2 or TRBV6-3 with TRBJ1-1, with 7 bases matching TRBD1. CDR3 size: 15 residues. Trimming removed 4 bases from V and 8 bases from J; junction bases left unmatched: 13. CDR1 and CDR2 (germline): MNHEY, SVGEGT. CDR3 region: CASSFETGTADEAFF. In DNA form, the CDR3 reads TGTGCCAGCAGTTTTGAAACCGGGACAGCTGACGAAGCTTTCTTT.

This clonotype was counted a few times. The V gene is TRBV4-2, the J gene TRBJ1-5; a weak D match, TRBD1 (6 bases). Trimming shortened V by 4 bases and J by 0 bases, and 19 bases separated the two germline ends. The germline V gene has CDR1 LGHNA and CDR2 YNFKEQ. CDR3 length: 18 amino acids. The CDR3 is CASSPRDTLALSNQPQHF. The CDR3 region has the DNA TGTGCCAGCAGCCCCAGGGACACTCTGGCGCTTAGCAATCAGCCCCAGCATTTT.

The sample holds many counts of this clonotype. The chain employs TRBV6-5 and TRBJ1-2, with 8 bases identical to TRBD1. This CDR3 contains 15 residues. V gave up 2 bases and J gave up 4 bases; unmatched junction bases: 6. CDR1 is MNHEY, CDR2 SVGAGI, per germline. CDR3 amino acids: CASSYGRGPAYGYTF. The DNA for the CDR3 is TGTGCCAGCAGTTACGGCAGGGGGCCAGCCTATGGCTACACCTTC.

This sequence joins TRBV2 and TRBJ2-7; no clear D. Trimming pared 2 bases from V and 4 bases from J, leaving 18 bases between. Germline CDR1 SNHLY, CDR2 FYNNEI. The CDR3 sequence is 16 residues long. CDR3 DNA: TGTGCCAGCAGTGAATCCCCAGTCCCACTTTTATACGAGCAGTACTTC. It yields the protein CASSESPVPLLYEQYF.

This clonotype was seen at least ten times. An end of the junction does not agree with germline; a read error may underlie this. The CDR3 DNA is TGCAGTGCCATCCTAGGGGAGATTAAGGTTTTT. Its translation: CSAILGEIKVF. The chain is built from TRBV20-1 and TRBJ1-4; D is perhaps TRBD1 (5 bases). Germline V lookup: CDR1 DFQATT, CDR2 SNEGSKA (reference sequence). This CDR3 is 11 amino acids long.

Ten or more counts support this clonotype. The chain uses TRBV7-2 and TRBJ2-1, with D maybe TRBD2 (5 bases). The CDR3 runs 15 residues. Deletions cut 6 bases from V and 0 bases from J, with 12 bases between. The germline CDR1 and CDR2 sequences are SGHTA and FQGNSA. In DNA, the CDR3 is TGTGCCAGCAGACCCGGACTGAGCTCCTACAATGAGCAGTTCTTC. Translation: CASRPGLSSYNEQFF.

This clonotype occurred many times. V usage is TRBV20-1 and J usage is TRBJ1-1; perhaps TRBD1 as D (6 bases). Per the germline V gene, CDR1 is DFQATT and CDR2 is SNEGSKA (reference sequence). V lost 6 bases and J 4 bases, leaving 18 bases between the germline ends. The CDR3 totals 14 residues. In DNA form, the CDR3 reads TGCAGTGCCGCCGACCCCGGGGGCTTCACTGAAGCTTTCTTT. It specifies CSAADPGGFTEAFF.

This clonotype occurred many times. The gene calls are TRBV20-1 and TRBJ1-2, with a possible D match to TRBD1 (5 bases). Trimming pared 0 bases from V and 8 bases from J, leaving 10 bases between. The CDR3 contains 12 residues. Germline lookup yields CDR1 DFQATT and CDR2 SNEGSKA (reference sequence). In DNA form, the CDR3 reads TGCAGTGCTAGAGATCGGGGGAAGGGCTACACCTTC. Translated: CSARDRGKGYTF.

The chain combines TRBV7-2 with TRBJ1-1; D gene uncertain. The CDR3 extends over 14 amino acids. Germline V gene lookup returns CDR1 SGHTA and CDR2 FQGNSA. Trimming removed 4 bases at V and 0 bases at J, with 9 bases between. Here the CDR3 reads CASSSGSVNTEAFF. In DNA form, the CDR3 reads TGTGCCAGCAGCTCGGGGAGTGTGAACACTGAAGCTTTCTTT.

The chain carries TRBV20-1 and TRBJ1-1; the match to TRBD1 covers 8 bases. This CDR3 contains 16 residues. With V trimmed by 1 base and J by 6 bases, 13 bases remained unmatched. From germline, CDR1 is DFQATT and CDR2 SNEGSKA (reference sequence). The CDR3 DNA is TGCAGTGCTAGAGCTGTCAAGACAGGGGTTGGCTCTGAAGCTTTCTTT. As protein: CSARAVKTGVGSEAFF.

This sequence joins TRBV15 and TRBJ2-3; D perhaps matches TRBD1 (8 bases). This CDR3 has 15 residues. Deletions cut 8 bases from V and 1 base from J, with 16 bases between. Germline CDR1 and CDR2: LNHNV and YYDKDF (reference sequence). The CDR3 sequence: CATGRDRTRTDTQYF. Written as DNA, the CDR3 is TGTGCCACCGGGAGGGACAGGACTCGCACAGATACGCAGTATTTT.

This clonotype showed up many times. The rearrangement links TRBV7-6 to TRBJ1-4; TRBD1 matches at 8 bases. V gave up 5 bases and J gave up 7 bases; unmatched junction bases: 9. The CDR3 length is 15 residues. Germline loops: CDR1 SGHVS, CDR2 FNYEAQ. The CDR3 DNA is TGTGCCAGCAGCACCGGGACAGGTGTCGTTGAAAAACTGTTTTTT. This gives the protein CASSTGTGVVEKLFF. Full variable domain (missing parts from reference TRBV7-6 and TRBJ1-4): GAGVSQSPRYKVTKRGQDVALRCDPISGHVSLYWYRQALGQGPEFLTYFNYEAQQDKSGLPNDRFSAERPEGSISTLTIQRTEQRDSAMYRCASSTGTGVVEKLFFGSGTQLSVL.

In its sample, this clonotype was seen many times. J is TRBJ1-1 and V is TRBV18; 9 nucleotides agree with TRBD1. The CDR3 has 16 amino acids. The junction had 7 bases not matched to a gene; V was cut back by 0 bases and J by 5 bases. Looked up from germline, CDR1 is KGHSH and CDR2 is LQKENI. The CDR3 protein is CASSPPNRGLMTEAFF. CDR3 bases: TGTGCCAGCTCACCACCAAACAGGGGGCTTATGACTGAAGCTTTCTTT.

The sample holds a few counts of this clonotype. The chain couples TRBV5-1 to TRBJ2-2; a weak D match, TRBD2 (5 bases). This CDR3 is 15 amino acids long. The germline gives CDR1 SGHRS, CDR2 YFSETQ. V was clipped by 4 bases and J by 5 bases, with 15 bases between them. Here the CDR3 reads CASSADGLSTGELFF. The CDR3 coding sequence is TGCGCCAGCAGCGCCGACGGACTGTCGACCGGGGAGCTGTTTTTT.